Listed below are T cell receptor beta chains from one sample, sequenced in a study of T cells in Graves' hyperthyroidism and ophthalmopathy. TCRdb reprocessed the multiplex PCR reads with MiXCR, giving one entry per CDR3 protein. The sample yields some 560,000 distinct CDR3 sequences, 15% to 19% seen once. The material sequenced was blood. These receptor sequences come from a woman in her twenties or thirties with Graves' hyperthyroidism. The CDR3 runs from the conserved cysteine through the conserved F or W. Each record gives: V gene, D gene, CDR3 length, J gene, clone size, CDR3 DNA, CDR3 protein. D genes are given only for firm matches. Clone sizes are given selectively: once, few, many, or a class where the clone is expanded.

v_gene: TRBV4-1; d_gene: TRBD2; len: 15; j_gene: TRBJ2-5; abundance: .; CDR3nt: TGCGCCAGCAGCCAAACCGGACTAGCGGGAGAGACCCAGTACTTC; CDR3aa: CASSQTGLAGETQYF
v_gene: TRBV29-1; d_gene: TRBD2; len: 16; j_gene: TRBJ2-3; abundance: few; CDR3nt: TGCAGCGTTGAAGATGAGCGGGGGGAGAGCGCAGATACGCAGTATTTT; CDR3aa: CSVEDERGESADTQYF
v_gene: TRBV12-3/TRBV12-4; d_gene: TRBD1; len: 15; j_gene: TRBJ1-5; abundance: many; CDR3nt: TGTGCCAGCAGTACCCGGACAGGCTTCAATCAGCCCCAGCATTTT; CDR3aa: CASSTRTGFNQPQHF
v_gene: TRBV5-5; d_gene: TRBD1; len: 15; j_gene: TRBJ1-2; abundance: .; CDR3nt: TGTGCCAGCAGCTTGGCCTTGGTGACAGGGTATGGCTACACCTTC; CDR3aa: CASSLALVTGYGYTF
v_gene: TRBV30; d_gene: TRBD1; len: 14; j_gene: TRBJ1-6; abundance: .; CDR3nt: TGTGCCTGGAGTGTACAGGGGGCTTATTCACCCCTCCACTTT; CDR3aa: CAWSVQGAYSPLHF
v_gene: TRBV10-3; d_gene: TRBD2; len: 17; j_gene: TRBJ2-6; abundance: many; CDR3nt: TGTGCCCTCGGCGGGAGGGGGGTAAACTCTGGGGCCAACGTCCTGACTTTC; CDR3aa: CALGGRGVNSGANVLTF
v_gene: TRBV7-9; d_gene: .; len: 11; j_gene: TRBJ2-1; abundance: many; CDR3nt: TGTGCCAGCAGCCTGGGGGTCAGTAAGTTCTTC; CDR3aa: CASSLGVSKFF
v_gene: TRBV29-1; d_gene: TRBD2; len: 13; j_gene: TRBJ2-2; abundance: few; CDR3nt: TGCAGCGGACTAGCGGGGGGCGCCGGGGAGCTGTTTTTT; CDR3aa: CSGLAGGAGELFF
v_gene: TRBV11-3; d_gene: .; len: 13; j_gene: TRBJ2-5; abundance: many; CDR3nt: TGTGCCAGCAGCGCCCTGGTGGGGGAGACCCAGTACTTC; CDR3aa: CASSALVGETQYF
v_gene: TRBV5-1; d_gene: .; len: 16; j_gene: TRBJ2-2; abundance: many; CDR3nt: TGCGCCAGCAGCTCCTCACTAGTTCCTGGCTCCGGGGAGCTGTTTTTT; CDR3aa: CASSSSLVPGSGELFF
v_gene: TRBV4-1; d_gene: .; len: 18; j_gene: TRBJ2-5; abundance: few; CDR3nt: TGCGCCAGCAGCCAAGTAATATCCGGAGAATGGGGGAAAGAGACCCAGTACTTC; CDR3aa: CASSQVISGEWGKETQYF
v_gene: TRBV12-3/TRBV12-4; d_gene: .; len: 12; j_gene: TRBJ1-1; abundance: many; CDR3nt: TGTGCCAGCACCCCAGGGGTCACTGAAGCTTTCTTT; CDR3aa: CASTPGVTEAFF
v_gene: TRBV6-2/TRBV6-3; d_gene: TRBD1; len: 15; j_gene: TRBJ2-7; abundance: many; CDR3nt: TGTGCCAGCAGTTACTCGCCGGGACAGGGCGGAGAGCAGTACTTC; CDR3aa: CASSYSPGQGGEQYF
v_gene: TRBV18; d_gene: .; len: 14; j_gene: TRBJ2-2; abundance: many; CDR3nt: TGTGCCAGCTCGAGAGGGACCAACACCGGGGAGCTGTTTTTT; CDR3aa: CASSRGTNTGELFF
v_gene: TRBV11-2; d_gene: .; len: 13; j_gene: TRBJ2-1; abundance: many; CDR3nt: TGTGCCAGCAGCCCCTACTCTGGGGGTGAGCAGTTCTTC; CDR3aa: CASSPYSGGEQFF
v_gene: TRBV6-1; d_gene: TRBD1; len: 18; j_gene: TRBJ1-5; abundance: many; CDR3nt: TGTGCCAGCAGCCGGGAAGGGACAGGAGTAAATAGCAATCAGCCCCAGCATTTT; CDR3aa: CASSREGTGVNSNQPQHF
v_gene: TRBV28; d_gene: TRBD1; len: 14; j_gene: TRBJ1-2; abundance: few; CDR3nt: TGTGCCAGCAGTTTCCAGGGGGCGAAGGGGAGCTACACCTTC; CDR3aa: CASSFQGAKGSYTF
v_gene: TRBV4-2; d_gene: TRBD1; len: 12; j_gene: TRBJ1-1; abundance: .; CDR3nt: TGTGCCAGCAGCCAAGGGACAGGGATAACTTTCTTT; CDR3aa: CASSQGTGITFF
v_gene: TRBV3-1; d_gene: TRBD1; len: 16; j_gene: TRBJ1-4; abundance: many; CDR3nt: TGTGCCAGCAGCCGTCCACCCGGGACAGGGCGTGAAAAACTGTTTTTT; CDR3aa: CASSRPPGTGREKLFF
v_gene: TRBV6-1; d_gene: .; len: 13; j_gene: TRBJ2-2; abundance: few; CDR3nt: TGTGCCAGCAATACTGGAGGGGGCGGGGAGCTGTTTTTT; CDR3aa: CASNTGGGGELFF
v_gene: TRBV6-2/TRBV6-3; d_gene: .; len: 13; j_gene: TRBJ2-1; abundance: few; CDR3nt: TGTGCCAGCAGTTATTGGACCCCGGATGAGCAGTTCTTC; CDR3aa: CASSYWTPDEQFF
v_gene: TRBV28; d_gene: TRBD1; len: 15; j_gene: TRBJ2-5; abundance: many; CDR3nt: TGTGCCAGCAGGATCCCGGGACAGGGTCAGGCGAAACAGTACTTC; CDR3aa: CASRIPGQGQAKQYF
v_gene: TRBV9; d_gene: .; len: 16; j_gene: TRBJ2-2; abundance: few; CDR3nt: TGTGCCAGCAGCGTACTCGATAGCCCGAACACCGGGGAGCTGTTTTTT; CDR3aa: CASSVLDSPNTGELFF
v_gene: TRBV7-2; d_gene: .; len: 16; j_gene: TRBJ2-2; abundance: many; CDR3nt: TGTGCCAGCAGCTTATCTCCTAACCGGAACACCGGGGAGCTGTTTTTT; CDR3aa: CASSLSPNRNTGELFF
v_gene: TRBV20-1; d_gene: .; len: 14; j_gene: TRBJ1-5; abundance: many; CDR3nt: TGCAGTGCTAGAGATTCAGGGACGGACCAGCCCCAGCATTTT; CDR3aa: CSARDSGTDQPQHF
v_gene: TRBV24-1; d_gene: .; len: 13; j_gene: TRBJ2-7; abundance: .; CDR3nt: TGTGCCACCAGTACTCGGAGCTCCTACGAGCAGTACTTC; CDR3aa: CATSTRSSYEQYF
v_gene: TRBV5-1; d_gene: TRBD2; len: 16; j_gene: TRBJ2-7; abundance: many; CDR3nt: TGCGCCAGCAGCTTGGCCGCGGGAGTGGGTGGCTACGAGCAGTACTTC; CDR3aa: CASSLAAGVGGYEQYF
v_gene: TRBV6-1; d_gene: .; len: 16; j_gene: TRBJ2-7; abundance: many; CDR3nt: TGTGCCAGCAATCCGGGAGGTTTGAGGGGGGCAGGAGAGCAGTACTTC; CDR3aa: CASNPGGLRGAGEQYF
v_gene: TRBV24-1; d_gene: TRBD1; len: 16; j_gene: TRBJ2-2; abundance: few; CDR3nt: TGTGCCACCAGTGATTCCGACAGGGGGGACACCGGGGAGCTGTTTTTT; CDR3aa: CATSDSDRGDTGELFF
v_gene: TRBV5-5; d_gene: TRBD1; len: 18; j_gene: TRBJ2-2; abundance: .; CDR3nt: TGTGCCAGCAGCCCACTCTCACCTGACAGGGGAAACACCGGGGAGCTGTTTTTT; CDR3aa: CASSPLSPDRGNTGELFF
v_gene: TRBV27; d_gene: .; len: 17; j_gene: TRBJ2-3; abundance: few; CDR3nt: TGTGCCAGCAGTTTAATCCAGGGCGGAACTAGCACAGATACGCAGTATTTT; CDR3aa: CASSLIQGGTSTDTQYF
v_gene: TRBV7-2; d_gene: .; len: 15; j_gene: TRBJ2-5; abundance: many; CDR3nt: TGTGCCAGCAGCCCCGGAGGCAGCTACTGGGAGACCCAGTACTTC; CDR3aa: CASSPGGSYWETQYF
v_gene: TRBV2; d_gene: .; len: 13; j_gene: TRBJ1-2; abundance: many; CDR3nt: TGTGCCAGCAGTGCCACCTTCGGGAATGGCTACACCTTC; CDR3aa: CASSATFGNGYTF
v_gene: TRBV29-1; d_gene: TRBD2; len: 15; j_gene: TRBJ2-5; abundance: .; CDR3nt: TGCAGCGCCGGAACGACGGGACTAGTCCAAGAGACCCAGTACTTC; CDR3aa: CSAGTTGLVQETQYF
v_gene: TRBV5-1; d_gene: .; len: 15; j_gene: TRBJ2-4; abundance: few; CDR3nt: TGCGCCAGCAGCTTGGGAGGGATCGACAAAAACATTCAGTACTTC; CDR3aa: CASSLGGIDKNIQYF
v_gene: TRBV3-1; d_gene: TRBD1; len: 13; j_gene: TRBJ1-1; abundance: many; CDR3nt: TGTGCCAGCAGCTGGGACAGGGGAACTGAAGCTTTCTTT; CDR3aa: CASSWDRGTEAFF
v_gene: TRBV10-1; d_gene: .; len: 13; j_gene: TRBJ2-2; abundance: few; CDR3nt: TGCGCCAGCAGTGGTCTTCCAGCCGGGGAGCTGTTTTTT; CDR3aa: CASSGLPAGELFF
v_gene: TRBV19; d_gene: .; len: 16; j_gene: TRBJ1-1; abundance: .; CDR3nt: TGTGCCAGTAGTATGGTAGGGACAAGAACCTTCACTGAAGCTTTCTTT; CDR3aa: CASSMVGTRTFTEAFF
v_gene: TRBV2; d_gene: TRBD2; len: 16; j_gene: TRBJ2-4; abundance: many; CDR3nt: TGTGCCAGCAGCCTAAGACTAGCGGGAGGACAAAACATTCAGTACTTC; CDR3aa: CASSLRLAGGQNIQYF
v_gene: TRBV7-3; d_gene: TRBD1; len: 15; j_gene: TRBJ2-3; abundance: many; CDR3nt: TGTGCCAGCAGCCCTACAGGGGTGAGGACAGATACGCAGTATTTT; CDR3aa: CASSPTGVRTDTQYF
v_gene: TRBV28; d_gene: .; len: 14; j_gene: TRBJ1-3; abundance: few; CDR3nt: TGTGCCAGCAGTTTTGGGAGCTCTGGAAACACCATATATTTT; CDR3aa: CASSFGSSGNTIYF
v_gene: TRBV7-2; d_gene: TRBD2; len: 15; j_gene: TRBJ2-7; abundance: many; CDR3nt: TGTGCCAGCAGCTTACGGGCGGGAGGTCACTACGAGCAGTACTTC; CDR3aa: CASSLRAGGHYEQYF
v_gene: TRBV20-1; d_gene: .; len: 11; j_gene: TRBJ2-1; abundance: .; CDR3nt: TGCAGTGCTAGTTTAGGGGATGAGCAGTTCTTC; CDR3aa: CSASLGDEQFF
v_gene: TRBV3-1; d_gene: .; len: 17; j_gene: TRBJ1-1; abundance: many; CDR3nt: TGTGCCAGCAGCCAGAACGCAGGACCTCACTTGAACACTGAAGCTTTCTTT; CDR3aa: CASSQNAGPHLNTEAFF
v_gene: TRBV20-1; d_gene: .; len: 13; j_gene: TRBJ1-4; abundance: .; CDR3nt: TGCAGTGCTAGATCCCAGGGACTCGGAAAACTGTTTTTT; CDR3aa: CSARSQGLGKLFF
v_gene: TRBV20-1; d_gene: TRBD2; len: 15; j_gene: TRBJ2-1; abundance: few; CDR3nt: TGCAGTGCTATCGGACTAGAAAGCTCCTACAATGAGCAGTTCTTC; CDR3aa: CSAIGLESSYNEQFF
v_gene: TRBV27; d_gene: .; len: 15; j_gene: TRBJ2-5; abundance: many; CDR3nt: TGTGCCAGCAGTCCCCAGACGGACTACCAAGAGACCCAGTACTTC; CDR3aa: CASSPQTDYQETQYF
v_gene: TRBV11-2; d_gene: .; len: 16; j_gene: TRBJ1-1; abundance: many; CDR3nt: TGTGCCAGCAGCTTAGATCTGGGTAGGTTGAACACTGAAGCTTTCTTT; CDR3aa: CASSLDLGRLNTEAFF
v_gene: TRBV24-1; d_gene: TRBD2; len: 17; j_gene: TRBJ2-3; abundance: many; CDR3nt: TGTGCCACCAGTGACGCAACTAGCGGCCGTAGCACAGATACGCAGTATTTT; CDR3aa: CATSDATSGRSTDTQYF
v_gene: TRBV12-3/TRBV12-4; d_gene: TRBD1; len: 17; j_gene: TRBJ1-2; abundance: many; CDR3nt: TGTGCCAGCAGTTTATCCGTCAGGGGGCGTATCGACTATGGCTACACCTTC; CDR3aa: CASSLSVRGRIDYGYTF
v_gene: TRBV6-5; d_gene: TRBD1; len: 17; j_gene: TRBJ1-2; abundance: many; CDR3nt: TGTGCCAGCAGTTACCTCGACAGGGGGCCATCAAGGTCCGGCTACACCTTC; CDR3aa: CASSYLDRGPSRSGYTF
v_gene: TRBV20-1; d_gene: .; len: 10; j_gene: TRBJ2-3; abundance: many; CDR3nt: TGCAGTGCTACCCTAGATACGCAGTATTTT; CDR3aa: CSATLDTQYF
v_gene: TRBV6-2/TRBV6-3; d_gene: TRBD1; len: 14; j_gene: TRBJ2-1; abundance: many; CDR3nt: TGTGCCAGCAGTTACACGGGACAGATCCATGAGCAGTTCTTC; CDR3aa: CASSYTGQIHEQFF
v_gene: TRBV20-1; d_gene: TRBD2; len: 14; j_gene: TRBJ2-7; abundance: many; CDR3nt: TGCAGTGCCAACGGCGGGAGGGTGGGATACGAGCAGTACTTC; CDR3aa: CSANGGRVGYEQYF
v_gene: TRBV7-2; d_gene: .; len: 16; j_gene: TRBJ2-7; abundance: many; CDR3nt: TGTGCCAGCAGCTTGGCTGGAGGGGTCATCTCCTACGAGCAGTACTTC; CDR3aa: CASSLAGGVISYEQYF
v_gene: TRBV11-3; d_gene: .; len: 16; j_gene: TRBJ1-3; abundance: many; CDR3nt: TGTGCCAGCAGCATACTTACAGGGTTCACTGGAAACACCATATATTTT; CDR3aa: CASSILTGFTGNTIYF
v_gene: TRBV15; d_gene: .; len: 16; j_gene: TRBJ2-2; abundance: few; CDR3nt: TGTGCCACCAGCAGAGGCTCAGCGGGGAACACCGGGGAGCTGTTTTTT; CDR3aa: CATSRGSAGNTGELFF